This T cell receptor (beta chain) was recovered during a study of vaccination effects on CD4 cells after COVID-19. The data were produced by immunoSEQ multiplex PCR, yet TCRdb's version contains in-frame clones alone and is incomplete. This sample has approximately 83,000 clones, with around four fifths found just once. The sample holds a few counts of this clone. What it binds is unknown. CDR1 and CDR2 (germline): SGHRS, YFSETQ. The CDR3 length is 15 residues. Trimming took 1 base from V and 5 from J; bases not matched to a gene: 3. Sequencing was preceded by expansion of antigen-specific CD4+ T cells with viral peptide pools in the ViraFEST assay. Following 10 days of culture, CD4+ T cells were isolated. Each person got two doses of an mRNA SARS-CoV-2 vaccine, BNT162b2 or mRNA-1273.

Sequenced material: CD4+ T cells from PBMCs cultured with HCoV-OC43 spike peptides, taken after COVID-19 vaccination. Subset given: HCoV-OC43 spike overlapping peptide pool stimulation. V gene TRBV5-1 combines with J gene TRBJ2-1, with 10 bases aligning to TRBD2. This clonotype was obtained from a human donor who received a COVID-19 vaccine. This CDR3 reads CASSLSGGANNEQFF. CDR3 DNA sequence: TGCGCCAGCAGCTTGAGCGGGGGGGCCAACAATGAGCAGTTCTTC.